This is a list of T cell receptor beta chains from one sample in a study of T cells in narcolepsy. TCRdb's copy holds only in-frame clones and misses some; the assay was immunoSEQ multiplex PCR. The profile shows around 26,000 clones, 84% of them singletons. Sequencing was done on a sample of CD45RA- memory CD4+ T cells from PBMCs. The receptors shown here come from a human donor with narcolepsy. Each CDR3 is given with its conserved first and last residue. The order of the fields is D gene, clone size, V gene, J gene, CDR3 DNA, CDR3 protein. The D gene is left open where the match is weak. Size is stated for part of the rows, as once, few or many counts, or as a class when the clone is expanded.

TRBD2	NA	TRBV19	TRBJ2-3	TGTGCCAGTTGTCGGTCGGGGGGAACGGATACGCAGTATTTT	CASCRSGGTDTQYF
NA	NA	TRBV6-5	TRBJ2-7	TGTGCCAGCAGTGAAAGGACTCCGACCTACGAGCAGTACTTC	CASSERTPTYEQYF
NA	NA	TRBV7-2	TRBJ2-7	TGTGCCAGCAGCTTAATTAGCGGGACAGCCTACGAGCAGTACTTC	CASSLISGTAYEQYF
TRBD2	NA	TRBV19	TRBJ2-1	TGTGCCAGTAGTACCCCGGGACTAGTGAACAATGAGCAGTTCTTC	CASSTPGLVNNEQFF
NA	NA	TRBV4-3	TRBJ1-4	TGCGCCAGCAGCCAAGAAGGGGAAGGGACTGAAAAACTGTTTTTT	CASSQEGEGTEKLFF
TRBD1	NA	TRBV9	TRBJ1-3	TGTGCCAGCAGCCCCCAGGACAGGTTAGGAGGAAACACCATATATTTT	CASSPQDRLGGNTIYF
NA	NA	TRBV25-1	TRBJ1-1	TGTGCCAGCAGTGCGGGGACCGATGAAGCTTTCTTT	CASSAGTDEAFF
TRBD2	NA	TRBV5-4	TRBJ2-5	TGTGCCAGCAGCAACCCTAGCGGGACTCAAGAGACCCAGTACTTC	CASSNPSGTQETQYF
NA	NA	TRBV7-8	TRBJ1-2	TGTGCCAGCAGCTTAGCGGAGGGGATCGGCTACACCTTC	CASSLAEGIGYTF
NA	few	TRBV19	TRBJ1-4	TGTGCCAGTACCGCAGATGAAAAACTGTTTTTT	CASTADEKLFF
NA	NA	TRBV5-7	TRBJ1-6	TGTGCCAGCAGCGTCTACAGTCTCTTACTCTATAATTCACCCCTCCACTTT	CASSVYSLLLYNSPLHF
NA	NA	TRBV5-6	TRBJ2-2	TGTGCCAGCAGCTTCGACAACACCGGGGAGCTGTTTTTT	CASSFDNTGELFF
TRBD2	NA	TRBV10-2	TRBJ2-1	TGCGCCAGCCGTAGCGGGGGAAGCTCCTACAATGAGCAGTTCTTC	CASRSGGSSYNEQFF
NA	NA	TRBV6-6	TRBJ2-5	TGTGCCGGGGGGCGTAAACAAGAGACCCAGTACTTC	CAGGRKQETQYF
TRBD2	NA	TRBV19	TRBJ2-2	TGTGCCAGTAGTCGGACTAGCAGCTACACCGGGGAGCTGTTTTTT	CASSRTSSYTGELFF
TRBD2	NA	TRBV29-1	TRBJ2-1	TGCAGCGGTGACCCGGGGACTAGCGGGGGTGAGCAGTTCTTC	CSGDPGTSGGEQFF